Listed below are T cell receptor beta chains from one sample, sequenced in a study of T cell changes during pregnancy in multiple sclerosis. The table came from immunoSEQ multiplex PCR; TCRdb's copy has only in-frame clones and leaves some out. Of 30,000 to 40,000 clones in the sample, about 91% were seen once. The specimen comprised CD8+ T cells from peripheral blood mononuclear cells, sampled in the second trimester of pregnancy. All receptors derive from a female donor with multiple sclerosis, enrolled in a pregnancy study. Each CDR3 is given with its conserved first and last residue. The order of the fields is D gene, J gene, clone size, V gene, CDR3 protein, CDR3 DNA. The D gene is left open where the match is weak. Only part of the rows carry a size: once, few, many, or a class if the clone is expanded.

TRBD1 TRBJ2-7 once TRBV6-1 CASSARDRGYEQYF TGTGCCAGCAGCGCTCGGGACAGGGGCTACGAGCAGTACTTC
- TRBJ1-6 - TRBV7-9 CASSLGPNSPLHF TGTGCCAGCAGCTTAGGTCCAAATTCACCCCTCCACTTT
TRBD1 TRBJ2-1 - TRBV9 CASSVGTGDNEQFF TGTGCCAGCAGCGTAGGGACAGGGGACAATGAGCAGTTCTTC
TRBD1 TRBJ1-6 few TRBV15 CATSRDYAGQGADSPLHF TGTGCCACCAGCAGAGATTATGCCGGACAGGGGGCTGATTCACCCCTCCACTTT
TRBD2 TRBJ2-7 - TRBV28 CASSPPGTSGNYEQYF TGTGCCAGCAGTCCCCCCGGGACTAGCGGGAACTACGAGCAGTACTTC
- TRBJ1-2 - TRBV19 CASSPAGGLFDYTF TGTGCCAGTAGCCCCGCGGGGGGCCTTTTTGACTACACCTTC
- TRBJ2-1 - TRBV6-4 CASSDSRGGSNEQFF TGTGCCAGCAGTGACTCGAGGGGGGGGTCCAATGAGCAGTTCTTC
- TRBJ1-1 - TRBV27 CASARGEGAEAFF TGTGCCAGCGCCAGGGGTGAGGGAGCTGAAGCTTTCTTT
TRBD2 TRBJ2-7 - TRBV18 CASSPPIREGEQYF TGTGCCAGCTCACCACCGATCCGGGAGGGAGAGCAGTACTTC
TRBD1 TRBJ1-4 - TRBV30 CAWGLPGQGSEKLFF TGTGCCTGGGGCCTTCCGGGACAGGGGAGCGAAAAACTGTTTTTT
TRBD1 TRBJ2-1 - TRBV18 CASSSGTGSYNEQFF TGTGCCAGCTCGTCCGGGACAGGGTCCTACAATGAGCAGTTCTTC
TRBD1 TRBJ1-5 - TRBV28 CASSFPSTGFDQPQHF TGTGCCAGCAGTTTCCCCTCGACAGGGTTCGATCAGCCCCAGCATTTT
TRBD2 TRBJ2-2 - TRBV28 CASSFLIAGGTLELFF TGTGCCAGCAGTTTCTTAATAGCGGGAGGAACCCTGGAGCTGTTTTTT
- TRBJ1-2 - TRBV9 CASSVASEGVTNYGYTF TGTGCCAGCAGCGTAGCGAGTGAGGGGGTAACTAACTATGGCTACACCTTC
- TRBJ2-1 - TRBV6-1 CASSVPGTSSNEQFF TGTGCCAGCAGTGTCCCCGGGACATCTTCCAATGAGCAGTTCTTC
- TRBJ1-1 - TRBV4-1 CASSQVGAATEAFF TGCGCCAGCAGCCAAGTAGGGGCCGCCACTGAAGCTTTCTTT
- TRBJ2-2 - TRBV11-1 CASTLSGVPGELFF TGTGCCAGCACCCTGTCGGGGGTCCCCGGGGAGCTGTTTTTT
TRBD1 TRBJ1-1 - TRBV10-3 CASGQAGNTEAFF TGTGCCTCTGGACAGGCCGGGAACACTGAAGCTTTCTTT
- TRBJ1-4 - TRBV27 CASSLRRGNEKLFF TGTGCCAGCAGTTTAAGACGGGGGAATGAAAAACTGTTTTTT
TRBD1 TRBJ1-2 - TRBV7-9 CASSPTGTENYGYTF TGTGCCAGCAGCCCCACAGGGACAGAGAACTATGGCTACACCTTC
TRBD2 TRBJ2-1 once TRBV6-6 CASRSGTRFHNEQFF TGTGCCAGCAGATCCGGGACTAGATTCCACAATGAGCAGTTCTTC
- TRBJ1-3 - TRBV7-6 CASSFGERSGNTIYF TGTGCCAGCAGCTTCGGGGAACGCTCTGGAAACACCATATATTTT
- TRBJ1-5 - TRBV10-1 CASSTEGGNQPQHF TGCGCCAGCAGTACAGAGGGGGGCAATCAGCCCCAGCATTTT
- TRBJ1-1 - TRBV5-1 CASSLAQGSNTEAFF TGCGCCAGCAGCTTGGCCCAGGGATCGAACACTGAAGCTTTCTTT
- TRBJ2-7 once TRBV11-2 CASSSGKKYEQYF TGTGCCAGCAGCTCCGGGAAAAAGTACGAGCAGTACTTC
- TRBJ2-7 few TRBV7-9 CASSLVFPGTSLNEQYF TGTGCCAGCAGCTTAGTATTCCCGGGAACCTCCCTCAACGAGCAGTACTTC
- TRBJ2-3 - TRBV27 CASSDRRGAETDTQYF TGTGCCAGCAGCGATCGCAGGGGCGCCGAAACAGATACGCAGTATTTT
- TRBJ1-6 - TRBV7-6 CASSQTGQNSPLHF TGTGCCAGCAGCCAAACAGGGCAAAATTCACCCCTCCACTTT
TRBD2 TRBJ2-3 - TRBV10-3 CASLSGSQLRTDTQYF TGTGCCTCCCTGAGCGGGAGTCAGCTTCGGACAGATACGCAGTATTTT
- TRBJ2-1 - TRBV27 CASSLVQVTYNEQFF TGTGCCAGCAGTTTGGTACAGGTTACCTACAATGAGCAGTTCTTC
TRBD2 TRBJ2-1 - TRBV7-9 CASSLREGSYNEQFF TGTGCCAGCAGCTTGCGGGAGGGCTCCTACAATGAGCAGTTCTTC
TRBD1 TRBJ2-7 - TRBV5-1 CASSWTGGEQYF TGCGCCAGCAGCTGGACAGGGGGGGAGCAGTACTTC
TRBD2 TRBJ2-1 - TRBV13 CASSFGLAGEAEQFF TGTGCCAGCAGCTTCGGACTAGCGGGAGAAGCTGAGCAGTTCTTC